In its sample, the clone carrying this T cell receptor beta chain was seen many times. As yet, its antigen is unknown. The germline gene is not matched at one end of the junction; a read error may be the cause. This CDR3 has 12 residues. Germline V lookup: CDR1 MNHEY, CDR2 SMNVEV (reference sequence). TCRdb used MiXCR to reprocess the reads, holding one entry per CDR3 protein. The sample holds about 2,600 distinct CDR3 sequences; 15% to 20% are singletons and the top ten take about a third. The entry originates in a study of liver allograft versus peripheral blood T cells. Study information: Transplanted livers held T cell receptor repertoires, and these were compared with repertoires in recipients' peripheral blood. Study-level points and caveats: Liver allograft and peripheral blood T cell receptor repertoires reportedly differed.

The sequence was collected from a human patient who had a liver transplant. Some T cells may possibly be graft donor cells. The V and J genes are TRBV27 and TRBJ2-2, with no clear D. The CDR3 spells CVSSSLGGELFF. The CDR3 DNA follows: TGTGTCAGCAGTTCGTTGGGCGGCGAGCTGTTTTTT.